This passage covers 12 T cell receptor beta chains from one sample sequenced in a study of T cell clonotyping in hematopoietic cell transplantation. The table came from immunoSEQ multiplex PCR; TCRdb's copy has only in-frame clones and leaves some out. Seen here are 25,000 to 35,000 clones, 85% to 95% observed once, and the top ten hold 2% to 2.5%. Time point meaning: recipient sample about 28 days before transplant, after cytoreduction. Sequenced here: peripheral blood mononuclear cells, sampled before stem cell transplant. Receptors were obtained from a man aged 45-60 years with acute myeloid leukemia. Some clones in this sample may be carry-over from other donors' samples.

The rearrangement joins TRBV30 to TRBJ2-5; 7 bases match TRBD2. Near its end, the DNA agrees better with TRBJ2-7, so the J call may be wrong. The CDR3 is made up of 14 amino acids. Germline assignment: CDR1 GTSNPN and CDR2 SVGIG (reference sequence). This chain's CDR3 is CAWSVGGSFYEQYF. The CDR3 nucleotides are TGTGCCTGGAGTGTGGGCGGGAGTTTCTACGAGCAGTACTTC.

The rearrangement links TRBV11-2 to TRBJ1-1; no reliable D call. V was shortened by 1 base and J by 0 bases, with 9 bases between the two germline ends. The CDR3 contains 15 residues. CDR1 and CDR2 from the germline V gene are SGHAT and FQNNGV. The CDR3 DNA sequence: TGTGCCAGCAGCTTAGTAGGCGGAGTGAACACTGAAGCTTTCTTT. Protein product: CASSLVGGVNTEAFF.

V and J are TRBV9 and TRBJ2-3; 10 bases line up with TRBD2. V shed 0 bases, J shed 0 bases, and the junction held 4 bases outside the gene matches. CDR3 size: 17 residues. Germline CDR1 reads SGDLS; CDR2 reads YYNGEE. The CDR3 nucleotides are TGTGCCAGCAGCGTAGGGGCTAGCGGGGGAAGCACAGATACGCAGTATTTT. It encodes CASSVGASGGSTDTQYF.

This sequence joins TRBV15 and TRBJ2-2, with D perhaps matching TRBD2 (5 bases). Germline CDR1 and CDR2: LNHNV and YYDKDF (reference sequence). The CDR3 has 16 amino acids. V lost 0 bases, J lost 0 bases, and 8 bases lay in between. CDR3 sequence reads: CATSREDGANTGELFF. The DNA for the CDR3 is TGTGCCACCAGCAGAGAGGACGGGGCGAACACCGGGGAGCTGTTTTTT.

The chain joins TRBV19 to TRBJ2-7; TRBD1 aligns across 8 bases. Unmatched junction bases numbered 10, after V lost 9 bases and J lost 3 bases. The V gene's germline CDR1 is LNHDA and CDR2 SQIVND (reference sequence). The length of the CDR3 is 14 residues. The CDR3 DNA sequence: TGTGCCAGGGCTTTCAGGGGGCCCTACTACGAGCAGTACTTC. Translation: CARAFRGPYYEQYF.

The V gene is TRBV7-2, the J gene TRBJ1-1, with D perhaps TRBD1 (5 bases). CDR1 is SGHTA, CDR2 FQGNSA, per germline. This CDR3 is built from 14 residues. The ends were cut back, 3 bases at V and 6 bases at J, with 14 bases in the middle. In nucleotides, the CDR3 is TGTGCCAGCAGCTTCAGGGTGGGTCTGGCTGAAGCTTTCTTT. It yields the protein CASSFRVGLAEAFF.

This clone was detected once. Here the CDR3 DNA reads TGTGCCAGCAGCTTAGGAGCCCGAGGGGCGCGTTCAACTAATGAAAAACTGTTTTTT. This translates into CASSLGARGARSTNEKLFF. The genes are TRBV7-6 and TRBJ1-4, with a possible D match to TRBD1 (5 bases). The CDR3 is 19 residues long. Germline loops: CDR1 SGHVS, CDR2 FNYEAQ. V was shortened by 1 base and J by 0 bases, with 18 bases between the two germline ends.

This chain uses TRBV27 with TRBJ2-7; 9 nucleotides agree with TRBD1. The CDR3 runs to 14 residues. V was clipped by 5 bases and J by 7 bases; unmatched bases: 9. The germline gives CDR1 MNHEY, CDR2 SMNVEV (reference sequence). In DNA, the CDR3 is TGTGCCAGCAGTCAATGGGGGACAGGGAAGGAGCAGTACTTC. Protein sequence: CASSQWGTGKEQYF.

This clone has just one count. The V and J genes are TRBV5-1 and TRBJ2-7; a weak D match, TRBD2 (6 bases). V was trimmed by 3 bases and J by 4 bases, leaving 11 bases between them. Germline values: CDR1 SGHRS, CDR2 YFSETQ. This CDR3 is built from 13 residues. This CDR3 is CASSSTGDYEQYF. The CDR3 DNA sequence: TGCGCCAGCAGCTCGACGGGGGATTACGAGCAGTACTTC.

V is TRBV30 and J is TRBJ2-3; TRBD2 matches 15 bases. This CDR3 is built from 16 residues. Trimming cost V 3 bases and J 5 bases; bases outside gene matches: 6. Germline V gene sequence: CDR1 GTSNPN, CDR2 SVGIG (reference sequence). The CDR3 sequence: CAWSLGLAGGGDTQYF. The CDR3 region has the DNA TGTGCCTGGAGCCTAGGACTAGCGGGAGGGGGAGATACGCAGTATTTT.

The chain combines TRBV28 with TRBJ1-1, with 8 bases matching TRBD1. V lost 3 bases, J lost 2 bases, and 14 bases stayed unmatched. The CDR3 covers 18 residues. Germline V CDR1 and CDR2: MDHEN, SYDVKM. The CDR3 region has the DNA TGTGCCAGCAGTTTCTTCTATGACAGGGGATCACTTAACACTGAAGCTTTCTTT. Amino acids: CASSFFYDRGSLNTEAFF.

This clone appeared a few times. The CDR3, as DNA: TGTGCCAGCAGCTTAGGAGGGACCACTGAAGCTTTCTTT. Translating gives CASSLGGTTEAFF. J is TRBJ1-1 and V is TRBV7-9; tentatively, D is TRBD1 (5 bases). The CDR3 runs to 13 residues. Germline loops: CDR1 SEHNR, CDR2 FQNEAQ (reference sequence). V lost 1 base and J lost 4, with 7 bases in between.